This T cell receptor beta chain stems from a study of blood T cell repertoires in COVID-19. Using immunoSEQ multiplex PCR, the repertoire was profiled, and TCRdb retains in-frame clones only, with some absent. This table holds fewer than 350,000 clones, roughly 93% found once. This sequence originates from a woman between 40 and 50 years old with acute COVID-19. Sequencing was performed on PBMCs or T cells enriched from blood (not recorded which).

CDR3 amino acids: CASSYSRHSSGNTIYF. The CDR3 region has the DNA TGTGCCAGCAGTTACTCCCGACATAGCTCTGGAAACACCATATATTTT. J is TRBJ1-3 and V is TRBV6-5; D remains ambiguous. Germline CDR1 and CDR2: MNHEY and SVGAGI. V gave up 0 bases and J gave up 0 bases, with 9 bases separating them. The CDR3 sequence is 16 residues long.